The 7 T cell receptor beta chains presented below share a single source sample, sequenced in a study of cytomegalovirus exposure and HLA in healthy donors. Amplification used 60 Vbeta primers and 13 Jbeta primers. TCRdb's copy holds only in-frame clones and misses some; the assay was immunoSEQ multiplex PCR. This sample has about 150,000 clones, with 75% to 80% found just once. The sequencing input was PBMCs. These receptors were obtained from a woman under 40 in good health and CMV-seronegative.

This clone was counted between two and nine times. This chain connects TRBV29-1 to TRBJ1-4, with a tentative D call TRBD1 (6 bases). V lost 3 bases and J 7 bases, leaving 15 bases between the germline ends. This CDR3 is 14 amino acids long. CDR1 is SQVTM and CDR2 is ANQGSEA in the germline V gene. For the CDR3, the DNA is TGCAGCGTTGATGCACAGGGTAACGGTGAAAAACTGTTTTTT. Encoded protein: CSVDAQGNGEKLFF.

This clone has a handful of counts. This chain joins TRBV5-4 and TRBJ1-2; TRBD1 aligns across 8 bases. Germline trimming cut 5 bases from V and 0 bases from J; bases unmatched to any gene: 9. The germline CDR1 and CDR2 sequences are SGHNT and YYREEE (reference sequence). This CDR3 has 16 residues. The CDR3 sequence: CASSPDPGGSNYGYTF. The CDR3 nucleotides are TGTGCCAGCAGTCCTGACCCAGGGGGCTCTAACTATGGCTACACCTTC.

The chain links TRBV6-1 to TRBJ1-6, with a weak D call TRBD1 (5 bases). V shed 2 bases and J shed 0 bases, with 14 bases lying between them. The germline V gene encodes CDR1 MNHNS and CDR2 SASEGT. CDR3 length: 18 residues. This CDR3 reads CASSEFGGTSSYNSPLHF. DNA of the CDR3: TGTGCCAGCAGTGAATTTGGCGGGACCAGCTCCTATAATTCACCCCTCCACTTT.

The genes are TRBV5-6 and TRBJ2-1; tentative D call: TRBD1 (7 bases). The CDR3 spans 15 residues. Germline V gene lookup returns CDR1 SGHDT and CDR2 YYEEEE. V was clipped by 7 bases and J by 9 bases, with 23 bases between them. The CDR3: CASGAEGAGGREQFF. DNA of the CDR3: TGTGCCAGCGGCGCGGAGGGGGCCGGGGGTCGTGAGCAGTTCTTC.

This clone has just one count. The V and J genes are TRBV5-1 and TRBJ2-5; D not certain. CDR3 length: 15 amino acids. Germline loops: CDR1 SGHRS, CDR2 YFSETQ. V was clipped by 3 bases and J by 7 bases, with 19 bases between them. The CDR3, as DNA: TGCGCCAGCAGCTCTCGACTCGAAGGCACAAGGACCCAGTACTTC. Amino acid sequence: CASSSRLEGTRTQYF.

The chain has TRBV27 and TRBJ2-7, with a tentative D call TRBD2 (6 bases). The CDR3 sequence is 15 residues long. Germline lookup yields CDR1 MNHEY and CDR2 SMNVEV (reference sequence). V was cut by 6 bases and J by 6 bases, with 21 bases left in between. CDR3 loop: CASSETGVHVVEQYF. CDR3 DNA sequence: TGTGCCAGCAGCGAAACGGGAGTTCATGTCGTCGAGCAGTACTTC.

The J gene is TRBJ2-3, the V gene TRBV6-1; D remains ambiguous. This CDR3 spans 13 amino acids. CDR1 and CDR2 (germline): MNHNS, SASEGT. V was cut by 3 bases and J by 3 bases, with 7 bases left in between. For the CDR3, the DNA is TGTGCCAGCAGTGAGTCCAGGACAGATACGCAGTATTTT. It translates to CASSESRTDTQYF.